This TCR beta chain was found in a study of blood T cell repertoires in COVID-19. On the study more broadly: Donors in the United States, Italy and Spain gave samples during acute or convalescent COVID-19.

The CDR3 sequence is 13 residues long. CDR1 is MNHEY, CDR2 SVGEGT, per germline. Trimming removed 6 bases at V and 10 bases at J, with 18 bases between. Per the authors' pipeline: Amplified reference gene primers provided the basis for estimating nucleated cell counts. Generated by immunoSEQ multiplex PCR, the TCRdb table keeps only in-frame clones and is missing some. D and trimming come from the DNA, and the V and J calls and clone size come from that table. Of 300,000 to 450,000 clones detected, 70% to 90% appear once; the ten largest clones hold about 3%. It was during active infection that Seattle patients were enrolled and then longitudinally followed.

This chain uses TRBV6-2 or TRBV6-3 with TRBJ1-2; D perhaps matches TRBD1 (6 bases). The TCR sequence derives from a woman in her twenties or thirties with COVID-19, enrolled during active disease. The sample taken for sequencing was peripheral blood. CDR3 coding DNA: TGTGCCAGCAGCCCTTCGCGACAGGAAAACTACACCTTC. This sequence encodes CASSPSRQENYTF.